This TCR beta chain was documented in a study of identical twins' blood T cells. From germline, CDR1 is SNHLY and CDR2 FYNNEI. The CDR3 extends over 15 amino acids. V lost 6 bases, J lost 1 base, and 16 bases lay in between. One entry per CDR3 protein, called by TCRdb with MiXCR from the 5' RACE reads. Of fewer than 450,000 distinct CDR3 sequences in the sample, about 28% were seen once. The specimen sequenced was PBMCs. The rearrangement links TRBV2 to TRBJ2-7, with D uncertain. The TCR comes from a woman aged 18 to 55 in good health. CDR3 nucleotide sequence: TGTGCCAGCAGCCACGGAATTTACCCTTCCTACGAGCAGTACTTC. Encoded protein: CASSHGIYPSYEQYF.